These T cell receptor beta chains were read from a single sample in a study of shared clonotypes between healthy human individuals. Using immunoSEQ multiplex PCR, the repertoire was profiled, and TCRdb retains in-frame clones only, with some absent. This sample has roughly 1.4 million clones; 98% occur once, and the top ten carry approximately 0.4%. Sequencing was done on a sample of naive CD4+ T cells sorted from blood. These TCRs come from a man aged 25 to 40 in good health. The CDR3 runs from the conserved cysteine through the conserved F or W. Each record gives: clone size, J gene, D gene, V gene, CDR3 DNA, CDR3 protein. D genes are given only for firm matches. For some rows the clone size is stated as once, few or many, or as a class when expanded; others skip it.

clone size: .; J gene: TRBJ2-7; D gene: .; V gene: TRBV2; CDR3 DNA: TGTGCCAGCAGTGACCGGCTAGCCTTCGAGCAGTACTTC; CDR3 protein: CASSDRLAFEQYF
clone size: .; J gene: TRBJ2-7; D gene: .; V gene: TRBV5-4; CDR3 DNA: TGTGCCAGCAGCTTGGGTCCCCTAGCGTCGGACGACGAGCAGTACTTC; CDR3 protein: CASSLGPLASDDEQYF
clone size: .; J gene: TRBJ2-1; D gene: TRBD2; V gene: TRBV18; CDR3 DNA: TGTGCCAGCTCACGGCCGGGACTAGCGGGAGGAGGGTCCTACAATGAGCAGTTCTTC; CDR3 protein: CASSRPGLAGGGSYNEQFF
clone size: .; J gene: TRBJ2-4; D gene: TRBD2; V gene: TRBV28; CDR3 DNA: TGTGCCAGCAGTTTATGGACTAGCGGGACTCTAGCCAAAAACATTCAGTACTTC; CDR3 protein: CASSLWTSGTLAKNIQYF
clone size: .; J gene: TRBJ2-1; D gene: TRBD2; V gene: TRBV29-1; CDR3 DNA: TGCAGCGTTGGGAAACTAGCGGCCAATACATACAATGAGCAGTTCTTC; CDR3 protein: CSVGKLAANTYNEQFF
clone size: once; J gene: TRBJ2-7; D gene: .; V gene: TRBV27; CDR3 DNA: .; CDR3 protein: CASSTSTSGISYEQYF
clone size: .; J gene: TRBJ2-1; D gene: .; V gene: TRBV6-5; CDR3 DNA: TGTGCCAGCAGTTCCATCAATGAGCAGTTCTTC; CDR3 protein: CASSSINEQFF
clone size: once; J gene: TRBJ2-7; D gene: TRBD1; V gene: TRBV5-1; CDR3 DNA: TGCGCCAGCAGCAGGACAGGGGGAAACGAGCAGTACTTC; CDR3 protein: CASSRTGGNEQYF
clone size: .; J gene: TRBJ2-1; D gene: .; V gene: TRBV28; CDR3 DNA: TGTGCCAGCAGTTTTACGACTAGTTCCCAGTTCTTC; CDR3 protein: CASSFTTSSQFF
clone size: .; J gene: TRBJ2-7; D gene: .; V gene: TRBV5-4; CDR3 DNA: TGTGCCAGCAGCCGGGAAAGTCGGGTTGGAGAGCAGTACTTC; CDR3 protein: CASSRESRVGEQYF
clone size: .; J gene: TRBJ2-7; D gene: .; V gene: TRBV19; CDR3 DNA: TGTGCCAGTAGTATTCACAGAAACTACGAGCAGTACTTC; CDR3 protein: CASSIHRNYEQYF
clone size: .; J gene: TRBJ1-3; D gene: TRBD1; V gene: TRBV7-9; CDR3 DNA: TGTGCCAGCAGCTCTTCGGACAGGTTAAACACCATATATTTT; CDR3 protein: CASSSSDRLNTIYF
clone size: .; J gene: TRBJ1-5; D gene: .; V gene: TRBV6-5; CDR3 DNA: TGTGCCAGCAGACAGGGATCTTCACCCTGGGAGCCCCAGCATTTT; CDR3 protein: CASRQGSSPWEPQHF
clone size: .; J gene: TRBJ2-1; D gene: TRBD2; V gene: TRBV9; CDR3 DNA: TGTGCCAGCAGCGTACCGAAAAGCGGGAGGGTATTGAATGAGCAGTTCTTC; CDR3 protein: CASSVPKSGRVLNEQFF
clone size: .; J gene: TRBJ2-1; D gene: TRBD2; V gene: TRBV5-1; CDR3 DNA: TGCGCCAGCAGCTCCGATAGCGGGAGCTCCTACAATGAGCAGTTCTTC; CDR3 protein: CASSSDSGSSYNEQFF
clone size: .; J gene: TRBJ2-5; D gene: .; V gene: TRBV10-3; CDR3 DNA: TGTGCCATCAGTGAGCGACAGACCCAAGAGACCCAGTACTTC; CDR3 protein: CAISERQTQETQYF
clone size: .; J gene: TRBJ2-3; D gene: .; V gene: TRBV5-6; CDR3 DNA: TGTGCCAGCAGCTTGCGAAGGTCGGGGATTACTAGCACAGATACGCAGTATTTT; CDR3 protein: CASSLRRSGITSTDTQYF
clone size: .; J gene: TRBJ1-1; D gene: .; V gene: TRBV5-1; CDR3 DNA: TGCGCCAGCAGCTCCCAGACAGCGAACACTGAAGCTTTCTTT; CDR3 protein: CASSSQTANTEAFF
clone size: once; J gene: TRBJ1-2; D gene: .; V gene: TRBV6-6; CDR3 DNA: TGTGCCAGCAGTATCCGGGACAAGAACTATGGCTACACCTTC; CDR3 protein: CASSIRDKNYGYTF
clone size: .; J gene: TRBJ2-7; D gene: TRBD1; V gene: TRBV6-1; CDR3 DNA: TGTGCCAGCAGTCGGGACAGGGAGGACGAGCAGTACTTC; CDR3 protein: CASSRDREDEQYF
clone size: .; J gene: TRBJ2-3; D gene: TRBD2; V gene: TRBV14; CDR3 DNA: TGTGCCAGCAGCCCAAGGACTAGCGGTAGCACAGATACGCAGTATTTT; CDR3 protein: CASSPRTSGSTDTQYF
clone size: .; J gene: TRBJ2-7; D gene: .; V gene: TRBV15; CDR3 DNA: TGTGCCACCAGCAGAGGACAGGCATTATACGAGCAGTACTTC; CDR3 protein: CATSRGQALYEQYF
clone size: .; J gene: TRBJ2-7; D gene: .; V gene: TRBV6-5; CDR3 DNA: TGTGCCAGCAGGCCCCGACAGGTTACCTACGAGCAGTACTTC; CDR3 protein: CASRPRQVTYEQYF
clone size: .; J gene: TRBJ2-1; D gene: .; V gene: TRBV18; CDR3 DNA: TGTGCCAGCCTGAGGGGCGGCGGGACCTACAATGAGCAGTTCTTC; CDR3 protein: CASLRGGGTYNEQFF
clone size: .; J gene: TRBJ2-5; D gene: .; V gene: TRBV2; CDR3 DNA: TGTGCCAGCAGTGAAGTGGTAGAGACCCAGTACTTC; CDR3 protein: CASSEVVETQYF
clone size: .; J gene: TRBJ2-3; D gene: .; V gene: TRBV6-4; CDR3 DNA: TGTGCCAGCAGCCCATACGGCGGGACATTTCGCACGAGGGCAGATACGCAGTATTTT; CDR3 protein: CASSPYGGTFRTRADTQYF
clone size: .; J gene: TRBJ1-5; D gene: .; V gene: TRBV18; CDR3 DNA: TGTGCCAGCTCACCATCAGGGTTAAATAATCAGCCCCAGCATTTT; CDR3 protein: CASSPSGLNNQPQHF
clone size: .; J gene: TRBJ1-5; D gene: .; V gene: TRBV15; CDR3 DNA: TGTGCCACCAGCAGAGGGGGAGGCAATCAGCCCCAGCATTTT; CDR3 protein: CATSRGGGNQPQHF
clone size: .; J gene: TRBJ2-1; D gene: TRBD1; V gene: TRBV18; CDR3 DNA: TGTGCCAGCTCTCTTATGACAGGGGCCCCGGACAATGAGCAGTTCTTC; CDR3 protein: CASSLMTGAPDNEQFF
clone size: .; J gene: TRBJ2-7; D gene: .; V gene: TRBV14; CDR3 DNA: TGTGCCAGCAGCCGATTCCGGGACGCGGTTGCTTTC; CDR3 protein: CASSRFRDAVAF
clone size: .; J gene: TRBJ1-2; D gene: TRBD1; V gene: TRBV5-4; CDR3 DNA: TGTGCCAGCAGGCCCCAGGGGGGACAGACTAACTATGGCTACACCTTC; CDR3 protein: CASRPQGGQTNYGYTF
clone size: .; J gene: TRBJ1-1; D gene: .; V gene: TRBV5-5; CDR3 DNA: TGTGCCAGCAGCGCAGCAACAGGGATGAACACTGAAGCTTTCTTT; CDR3 protein: CASSAATGMNTEAFF
clone size: .; J gene: TRBJ2-7; D gene: .; V gene: TRBV25-1; CDR3 DNA: TGTGCCAGCAGTGATCCAGGAAGCTCCTACGAGCAGTACTTC; CDR3 protein: CASSDPGSSYEQYF
clone size: once; J gene: TRBJ2-6; D gene: .; V gene: TRBV29-1; CDR3 DNA: TGCAGCGTGCCCGCCAGAGTGACTGGGGCCAACGTCCTGACTTTC; CDR3 protein: CSVPARVTGANVLTF
clone size: .; J gene: TRBJ1-5; D gene: .; V gene: TRBV7-2; CDR3 DNA: TGTGCCAGCGGGGACAGCAATCAGCCCCAGCATTTT; CDR3 protein: CASGDSNQPQHF
clone size: .; J gene: TRBJ2-5; D gene: .; V gene: TRBV18; CDR3 DNA: TGTGCCAGCTCATCCCTAGACCCTACCCAAGAGACCCAGTACTTC; CDR3 protein: CASSSLDPTQETQYF
clone size: .; J gene: TRBJ2-7; D gene: .; V gene: TRBV7-8; CDR3 DNA: TGTGCCAGCAGCTTTACTCCTAGCGACACCTACGAGCAGTACTTC; CDR3 protein: CASSFTPSDTYEQYF
clone size: .; J gene: TRBJ2-2; D gene: TRBD2; V gene: TRBV4-3; CDR3 DNA: TGCGCCAGCAGCCAAGAACTAGCGGGACTCTTTAGGGGCACCGGGGAGCTGTTTTTT; CDR3 protein: CASSQELAGLFRGTGELFF
clone size: .; J gene: TRBJ1-1; D gene: TRBD1; V gene: TRBV18; CDR3 DNA: TGTGCCAGCTCACCCAGGGGGGGGAACACTGAAGCTTTCTTT; CDR3 protein: CASSPRGGNTEAFF
clone size: .; J gene: TRBJ2-7; D gene: .; V gene: TRBV18; CDR3 DNA: TGTGCCAGCTCACCACCTGCTTCCGGCGGCTACGAGCAGTACTTC; CDR3 protein: CASSPPASGGYEQYF
clone size: .; J gene: TRBJ2-7; D gene: TRBD2; V gene: TRBV10-2; CDR3 DNA: TGCGCCAGCAGCTATCTAGCGGGAGTTTACGAGCAGTACTTC; CDR3 protein: CASSYLAGVYEQYF
clone size: once; J gene: TRBJ1-2; D gene: .; V gene: TRBV2; CDR3 DNA: TGTGCCAGCAGTTTAGGGGGGGCTGGCTACACCTTC; CDR3 protein: CASSLGGAGYTF
clone size: .; J gene: TRBJ2-1; D gene: TRBD2; V gene: TRBV5-4; CDR3 DNA: TGTGCCAGCAGCTCCCAGACTAGCGGGAGACCCATTGAGCAGTTCTTC; CDR3 protein: CASSSQTSGRPIEQFF
clone size: .; J gene: TRBJ1-1; D gene: .; V gene: TRBV4-1; CDR3 DNA: TGCGCCAGCAGCCCCCCGGGCAGTCCCATGAACACTGAAGCTTTCTTT; CDR3 protein: CASSPPGSPMNTEAFF
clone size: .; J gene: TRBJ1-5; D gene: .; V gene: TRBV30; CDR3 DNA: TGTGCCTGGAGTACCTCGAATCAGCCCCAGCATTTT; CDR3 protein: CAWSTSNQPQHF
clone size: .; J gene: TRBJ1-1; D gene: TRBD1; V gene: TRBV6-5; CDR3 DNA: TGTGCCAGTAGACAGGGGCCTGAAGCTTTCTTT; CDR3 protein: CASRQGPEAFF
clone size: .; J gene: TRBJ2-3; D gene: TRBD1; V gene: TRBV5-4; CDR3 DNA: TGTGCCAGCAGCGGGCAGGGGGCTCAAACAGATACGCAGTATTTT; CDR3 protein: CASSGQGAQTDTQYF
clone size: .; J gene: TRBJ1-5; D gene: .; V gene: TRBV11-2; CDR3 DNA: TGTGCCAGCAGCTGGGGGGGTAGCAATCAGCCCCAGCATTTT; CDR3 protein: CASSWGGSNQPQHF
clone size: .; J gene: TRBJ2-7; D gene: TRBD1; V gene: TRBV29-1; CDR3 DNA: TGCAGCGTTGAGACAGGGGGCTGGGGCGAGCAGTACTTC; CDR3 protein: CSVETGGWGEQYF
clone size: .; J gene: TRBJ1-1; D gene: .; V gene: TRBV5-1; CDR3 DNA: TGCGCCAGCAGCTTGGCCAATGTGGCCAGTCATGGGGATCGGCGAGCTTTCTTT; CDR3 protein: CASSLANVASHGDRRAFF
clone size: .; J gene: TRBJ1-2; D gene: .; V gene: TRBV18; CDR3 DNA: TGTGCCAGCTCACCACGCGGGACCGAGTATGGCTACACCTTC; CDR3 protein: CASSPRGTEYGYTF
clone size: .; J gene: TRBJ1-4; D gene: .; V gene: TRBV19; CDR3 DNA: TGTGCCAGTAGCGTTCAGACAGATGAAAAACTGTTTTTT; CDR3 protein: CASSVQTDEKLFF